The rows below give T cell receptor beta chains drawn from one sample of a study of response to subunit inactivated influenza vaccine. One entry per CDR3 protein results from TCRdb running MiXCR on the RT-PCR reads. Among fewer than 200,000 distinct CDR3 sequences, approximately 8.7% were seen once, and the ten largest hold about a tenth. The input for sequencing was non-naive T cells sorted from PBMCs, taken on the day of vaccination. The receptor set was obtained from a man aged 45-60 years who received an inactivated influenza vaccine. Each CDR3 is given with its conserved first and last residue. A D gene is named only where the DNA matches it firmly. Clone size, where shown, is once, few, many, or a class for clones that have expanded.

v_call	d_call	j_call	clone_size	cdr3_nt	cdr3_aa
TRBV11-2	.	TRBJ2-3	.	TGTGCCAGCAGCTTATTTCGGGGCACAGATACGCAGTATTTT	CASSLFRGTDTQYF
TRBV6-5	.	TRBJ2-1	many	TGTGCCAGCAGTTATAGCCTAGTAAATGAGCAGTTCTTC	CASSYSLVNEQFF
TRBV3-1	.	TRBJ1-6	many	TGTGCCAGCAGCCAAGGCTTCGCACCCCTCCACTTT	CASSQGFAPLHF
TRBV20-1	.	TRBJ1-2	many	TGCAGTGCTAGAGACCCGGAATGGGGCGGTAACTATGGCTACACCTTC	CSARDPEWGGNYGYTF
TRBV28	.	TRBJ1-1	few	TGTGCCAGCAACAAGTCGGGGGCGGGCTTCTTT	CASNKSGAGFF
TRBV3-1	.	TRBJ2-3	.	TGTGCCAGCAGGGGTGCCGGCACAGATACGCAGTATTTT	CASRGAGTDTQYF
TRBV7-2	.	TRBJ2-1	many	TGTGCCAGCAGCTCAGGACGGGCCACACCCAAATACTTC	CASSSGRATPKYF
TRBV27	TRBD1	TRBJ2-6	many	TGTGCCAGCAGTCCGGAGACAGGGGCCCTAGGAGGGGCCAACGTCCTGACTTTC	CASSPETGALGGANVLTF
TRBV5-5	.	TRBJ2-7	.	TGTGCCAGCAGCACCGGGCCCCTCTGCCCGCAGTACTTC	CASSTGPLCPQYF
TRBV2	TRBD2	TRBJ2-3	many	TGTGCCAGCAGTTTCACTAGCGGGGGCACAGATACGCAGTATTTT	CASSFTSGGTDTQYF
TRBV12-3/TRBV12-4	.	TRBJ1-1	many	TGTGCCAGCAGTTTGGCTTCTTGGGGGGCCACTGAAGCTTTCTTT	CASSLASWGATEAFF
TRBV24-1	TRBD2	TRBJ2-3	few	TGTGCCACCAGTGACCGTAGCGGGGACCACACAGATACGCAGTATTTT	CATSDRSGDHTDTQYF
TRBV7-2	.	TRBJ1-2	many	TGTGCCAGCAGGCGGGACCGAGAATATGGCTACACCTTC	CASRRDREYGYTF
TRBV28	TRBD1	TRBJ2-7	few	TGTGCCAGCAGTTCCCCCGGACAGGGCAACTACGAGCAGTACTTC	CASSSPGQGNYEQYF
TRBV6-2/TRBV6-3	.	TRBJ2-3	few	TGTGCCAGCAGTTACAGGGGGGAGGCAGATACGCAGTATTTT	CASSYRGEADTQYF
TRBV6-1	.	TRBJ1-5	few	TGTGCCAGCCGCGCCCAGGGCAGCAGCAATCAGCCCCAGCATTTT	CASRAQGSSNQPQHF
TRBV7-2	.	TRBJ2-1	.	TGTGCCAGCAGCTACGATGGTGCAGGGGGGCGCAATGAGCAGTTCTTC	CASSYDGAGGRNEQFF
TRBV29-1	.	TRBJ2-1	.	TGCAGCGTTGAACGACTAGGAGATTCTAATGAGCAGTTCTTC	CSVERLGDSNEQFF
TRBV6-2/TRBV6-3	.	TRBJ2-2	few	TGTGCCAGCAGTTACAGGGTCCAGTTATACGGGGAGCTGTTTTTT	CASSYRVQLYGELFF
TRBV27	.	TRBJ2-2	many	TGTGCCAGCAGTTTAATGGCAGGGGCGGCCGGGGAGCTGTTTTTT	CASSLMAGAAGELFF
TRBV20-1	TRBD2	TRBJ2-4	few	TGCAGTGCTGTTCCGTGGGAGGGCATTCAGTACTTC	CSAVPWEGIQYF
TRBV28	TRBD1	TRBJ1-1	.	TGTGCCAGCAGTAAACCCGGGACAGTTGAAGCTTTCTTT	CASSKPGTVEAFF
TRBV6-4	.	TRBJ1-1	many	TGTGCCAGCGCGTTTAATTCCCATGCGGACACTGAAGCTTTCTTT	CASAFNSHADTEAFF
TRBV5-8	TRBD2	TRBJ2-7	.	TGTGCCAGCAGCGCAGATAGCGGGAGGTCGTACGAGCAGTACTTC	CASSADSGRSYEQYF
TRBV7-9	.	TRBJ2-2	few	TGTGCCAGCAGCCCCCATACGGGGCGGGAAGAGCTGTTTTTT	CASSPHTGREELFF
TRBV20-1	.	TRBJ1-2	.	TGCAGTGCAGTAGAGGGCCGGCATAACTATGGCTACACCTTC	CSAVEGRHNYGYTF
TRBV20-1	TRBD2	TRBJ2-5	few	TGCAGTGCCATGTCTTTCCGCGGGAGCCAAGAGACCCAGTACTTC	CSAMSFRGSQETQYF
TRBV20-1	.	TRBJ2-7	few	TGCAGTGCTAGAGATCGGAGTCAGGGAAAACCCGAGCAGTACTTC	CSARDRSQGKPEQYF
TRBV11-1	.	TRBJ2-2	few	TGTGCCAGCAGCCGGACGGACCGATACACCGGGGAGCTGTTTTTT	CASSRTDRYTGELFF
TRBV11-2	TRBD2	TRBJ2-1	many	TGTGCCAGCAGCTTAGGTTGGGTTCGCGGGAGGGCCGGAAATGAGCAGTTCTTC	CASSLGWVRGRAGNEQFF
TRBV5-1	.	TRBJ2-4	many	TGCGCCAGCAGTCCAGGGTACGGGGCCAAAAACATTCAGTACTTC	CASSPGYGAKNIQYF
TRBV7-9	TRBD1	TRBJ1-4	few	TGTGCCAGCAGCCCAGGGACAGGGGGAAATGAAAAACTGTTTTTT	CASSPGTGGNEKLFF